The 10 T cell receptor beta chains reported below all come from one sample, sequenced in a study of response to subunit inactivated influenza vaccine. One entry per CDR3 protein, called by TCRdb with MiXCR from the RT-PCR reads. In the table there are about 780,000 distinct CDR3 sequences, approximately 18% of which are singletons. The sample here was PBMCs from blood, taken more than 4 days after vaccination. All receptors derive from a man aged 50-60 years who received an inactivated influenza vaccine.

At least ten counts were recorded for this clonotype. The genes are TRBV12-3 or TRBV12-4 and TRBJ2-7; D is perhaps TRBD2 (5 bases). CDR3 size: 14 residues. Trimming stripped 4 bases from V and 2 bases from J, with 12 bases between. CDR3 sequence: CASSSGLATYEQYF. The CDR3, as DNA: TGTGCCAGCAGTTCCGGACTCGCTACCTACGAGCAGTACTTC.

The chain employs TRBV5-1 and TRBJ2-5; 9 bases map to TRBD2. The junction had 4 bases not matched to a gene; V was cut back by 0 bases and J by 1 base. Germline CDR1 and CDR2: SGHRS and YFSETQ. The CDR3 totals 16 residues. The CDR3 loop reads CASSLEPLAGQETQYF. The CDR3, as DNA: TGCGCCAGCAGCTTGGAACCACTAGCGGGCCAAGAGACCCAGTACTTC. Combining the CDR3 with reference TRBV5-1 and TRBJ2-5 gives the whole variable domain KAGVTQTPRYLIKTRGQQVTLSCSPISGHRSVSWYQQTPGQGLQFLFEYFSETQRNKGNFPGRFSGRQFSNSRSEMNVSTLELGDSALYLCASSLEPLAGQETQYFGPGTRLLVL.

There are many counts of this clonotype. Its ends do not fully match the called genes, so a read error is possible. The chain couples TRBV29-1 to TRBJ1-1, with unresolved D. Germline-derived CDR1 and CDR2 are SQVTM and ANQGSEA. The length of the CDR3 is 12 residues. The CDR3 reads CSVSSRNAEAFF. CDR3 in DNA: TGCAGCGTCTCTTCCCGGAACGCTGAAGCTTTCTTT.

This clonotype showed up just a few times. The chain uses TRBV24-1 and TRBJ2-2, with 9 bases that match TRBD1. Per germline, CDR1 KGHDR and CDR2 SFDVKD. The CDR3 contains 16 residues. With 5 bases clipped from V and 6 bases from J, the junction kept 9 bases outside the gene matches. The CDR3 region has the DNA TGTGCCACCAGTGCTGGGACAGGGTATCACGCCGGGGAGCTGTTTTTT. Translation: CATSAGTGYHAGELFF.

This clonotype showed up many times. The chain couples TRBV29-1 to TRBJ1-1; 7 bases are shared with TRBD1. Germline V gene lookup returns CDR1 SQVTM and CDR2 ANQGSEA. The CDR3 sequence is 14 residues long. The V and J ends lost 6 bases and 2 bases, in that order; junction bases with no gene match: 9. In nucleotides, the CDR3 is TGCAGCGTGGTTGGAAGACAGGGAAACACTGAAGCTTTCTTT. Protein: CSVVGRQGNTEAFF.

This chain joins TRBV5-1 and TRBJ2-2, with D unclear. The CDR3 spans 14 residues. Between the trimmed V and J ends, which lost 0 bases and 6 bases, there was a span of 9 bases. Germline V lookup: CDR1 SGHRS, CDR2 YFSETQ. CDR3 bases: TGCGCCAGCAGCTTGGATGCAGGCCCCGGGGAGCTGTTTTTT. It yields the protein CASSLDAGPGELFF.

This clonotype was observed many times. The CDR3 protein is CASSYRGGNSPLHF. DNA for the CDR3: TGTGCCAGCAGTTACAGGGGAGGGAATTCACCCCTCCACTTT. The chain combines TRBV6-5 with TRBJ1-6; TRBD1 might be the D (5 bases). This CDR3 is 14 amino acids long. Germline V gene data show CDR1 as MNHEY and CDR2 as SVGAGI. V lost 2 bases to trimming and J lost 7 bases, with 9 bases between them.

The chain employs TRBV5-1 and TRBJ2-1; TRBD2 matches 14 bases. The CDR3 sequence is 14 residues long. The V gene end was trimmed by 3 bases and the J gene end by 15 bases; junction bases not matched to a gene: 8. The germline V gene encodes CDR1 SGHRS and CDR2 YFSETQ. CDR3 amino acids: CASSYGTSGRVPFF. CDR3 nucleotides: TGCGCCAGCAGCTACGGGACTAGCGGGAGAGTTCCGTTCTTC.

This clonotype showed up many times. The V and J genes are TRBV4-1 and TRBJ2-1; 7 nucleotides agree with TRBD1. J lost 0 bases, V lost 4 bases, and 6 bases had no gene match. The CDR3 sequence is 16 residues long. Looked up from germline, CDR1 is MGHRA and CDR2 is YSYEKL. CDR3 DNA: TGCGCCAGCAGCCCCCAGACAGGGAACTCCTACAATGAGCAGTTCTTC. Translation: CASSPQTGNSYNEQFF.

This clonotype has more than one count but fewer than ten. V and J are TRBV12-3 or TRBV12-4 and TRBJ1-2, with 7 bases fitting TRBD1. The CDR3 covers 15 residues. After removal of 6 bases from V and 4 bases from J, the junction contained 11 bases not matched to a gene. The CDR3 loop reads CASRRGDSLRYGYTF. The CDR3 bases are TGTGCCAGCAGAAGAGGGGACAGTTTACGCTATGGCTACACCTTC.